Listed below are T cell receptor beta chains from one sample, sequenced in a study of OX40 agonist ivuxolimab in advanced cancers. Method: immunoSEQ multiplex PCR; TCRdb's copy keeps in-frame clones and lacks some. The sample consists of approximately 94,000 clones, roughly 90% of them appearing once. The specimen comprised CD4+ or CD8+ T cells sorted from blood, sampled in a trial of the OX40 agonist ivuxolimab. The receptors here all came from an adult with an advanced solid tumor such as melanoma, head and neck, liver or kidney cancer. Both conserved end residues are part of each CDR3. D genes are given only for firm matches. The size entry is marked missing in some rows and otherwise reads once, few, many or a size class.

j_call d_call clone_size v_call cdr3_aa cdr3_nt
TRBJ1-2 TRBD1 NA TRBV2 CASSEPPATGRGLSGYTF TGTGCCAGCAGTGAACCCCCCGCGACAGGGCGAGGTTTAAGTGGCTACACCTTC
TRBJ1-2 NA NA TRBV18 CASSPIGNLNYGYTF TGTGCCAGCTCACCAATTGGCAACCTTAACTATGGCTACACCTTC
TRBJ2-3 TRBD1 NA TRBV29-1 CSVDEPDRASTDTQYF TGCAGCGTTGACGAACCCGACAGGGCTAGCACAGATACGCAGTATTTT
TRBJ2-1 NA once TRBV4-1 CASSRASYNEQFF TGCGCCAGCAGCCGGGCCTCCTACAATGAGCAGTTCTTC
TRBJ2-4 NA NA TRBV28 CASSLTTGIAKNIQYF TGCGCCAGCAGTTTAACCACAGGGATAGCCAAAAACATTCAGTACTTC
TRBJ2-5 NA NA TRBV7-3 CASSLLGAETQYF TGTGCCAGCAGCTTATTAGGGGCAGAGACCCAGTACTTC
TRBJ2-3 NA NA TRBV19 CASSVWVGQAISTDTQYF TGTGCCAGTAGTGTCTGGGTTGGGCAGGCAATTTCCACAGATACGCAGTATTTT
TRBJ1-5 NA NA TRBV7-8 CASSLQDQPQHF TGTGCCAGCAGCTTACAGGATCAGCCCCAGCATTTT
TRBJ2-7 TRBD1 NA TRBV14 CASSLGQGGVSIEQYF TGTGCCAGCAGCCTGGGACAGGGGGGAGTCTCTATCGAGCAGTACTTC
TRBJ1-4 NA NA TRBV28 CASSFRRRTNEKLFF TGTGCCAGCAGTTTTAGACGCCGGACTAATGAAAAACTGTTTTTT
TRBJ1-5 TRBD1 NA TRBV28 CASSTRGGGFGQPQHF TGTGCCAGCAGTACCCGGGGAGGGGGCTTCGGTCAGCCCCAGCATTTT
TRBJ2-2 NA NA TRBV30 CAWSVMLFTGELFF TGTGCCTGGAGTGTAATGCTCTTCACCGGGGAGCTGTTTTTT
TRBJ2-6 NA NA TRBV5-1 CASSLATVTDVLTF TGCGCCAGCAGCTTGGCGACAGTAACTGACGTCCTGACTTTC
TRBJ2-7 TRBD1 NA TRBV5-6 CASSRPGQGSYEQYF TGTGCCAGCAGCCGGCCGGGACAGGGATCCTACGAGCAGTACTTC
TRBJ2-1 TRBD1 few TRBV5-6 CASSLDRGYNEQFF TGTGCCAGCAGCCTCGACAGGGGTTACAATGAGCAGTTCTTC
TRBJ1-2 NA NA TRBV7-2 CASSLTSGSYGYTF TGTGCCAGCAGCCTAACCTCAGGCTCTTATGGCTACACCTTC
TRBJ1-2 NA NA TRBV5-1 CASSFDSYYGYTF TGCGCCAGCAGCTTCGACAGTTACTATGGCTACACCTTC
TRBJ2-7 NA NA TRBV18 CASSPRDGRYEQYF TGTGCCAGCTCCCCCAGGGACGGAAGATACGAGCAGTACTTC
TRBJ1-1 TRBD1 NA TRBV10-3 CAISRQGGDTEAFF TGTGCCATCAGCCGACAGGGGGGGGACACTGAAGCTTTCTTT
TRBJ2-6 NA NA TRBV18 CASSPIQISGANVLTF TGTGCCAGCTCACCAATACAGATCTCTGGGGCCAACGTCCTGACTTTC
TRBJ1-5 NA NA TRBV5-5 CASSLGRFSNQPQHF TGTGCCAGCAGCTTGGGACGGTTTAGCAATCAGCCCCAGCATTTT
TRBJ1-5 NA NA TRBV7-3 CASSLMTRGRHSNQPQHF TGTGCCAGCAGCTTAATGACCCGAGGACGGCATAGCAATCAGCCCCAGCATTTT
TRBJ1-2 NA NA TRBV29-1 CSANRGDLGYTF TGCAGCGCCAATCGTGGGGACTTGGGCTACACCTTC
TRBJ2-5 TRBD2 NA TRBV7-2 CASSLGLAGGEETQYF TGTGCCAGCAGCTTAGGACTAGCGGGAGGGGAGGAGACCCAGTACTTC
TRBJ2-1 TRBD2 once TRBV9 CASSSIRTSGNNEQFF TGTGCCAGCAGCTCAATACGGACTAGCGGAAACAATGAGCAGTTCTTC
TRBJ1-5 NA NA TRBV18 CASSDQSNQPQHF TGTGCCAGCTCAGACCAGAGCAATCAGCCCCAGCATTTT
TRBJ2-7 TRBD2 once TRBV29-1 CSVEGLAGGPSDEQYF TGCAGCGTTGAAGGACTAGCGGGAGGACCTTCGGATGAGCAGTACTTC
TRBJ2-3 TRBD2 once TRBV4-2 CASSQAATSGRGLDTQYF TGTGCCAGCAGCCAAGCCGCGACTAGCGGGAGGGGGTTGGATACGCAGTATTTT
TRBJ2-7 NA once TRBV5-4 CASSFSGVFSYEQYF TGTGCCAGCAGCTTTTCGGGGGTCTTCAGCTACGAGCAGTACTTC
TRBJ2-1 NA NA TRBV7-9 CASSFGLERDNEQFF TGTGCCAGCAGCTTTGGTCTAGAGAGAGACAATGAGCAGTTCTTC
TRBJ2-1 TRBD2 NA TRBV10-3 CAVGRESSYNEQFF TGTGCCGTAGGGAGGGAAAGCTCCTACAATGAGCAGTTCTTC
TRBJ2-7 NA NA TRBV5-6 CASSLMLTGNNYEQYF TGTGCCAGCAGCTTGATGTTGACGGGAAACAACTACGAGCAGTACTTC
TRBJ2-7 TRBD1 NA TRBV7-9 CASSISFEGAEQYF TGTGCCAGCAGCATATCTTTTGAGGGGGCCGAGCAGTACTTC
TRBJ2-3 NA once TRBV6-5 CASKLAGRTDTQYF TGTGCCAGCAAGCTAGCAGGGCGCACAGATACGCAGTATTTT
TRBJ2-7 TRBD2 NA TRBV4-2 CASSQDLLAGAYEQYF TGTGCCAGCAGCCAAGATTTGCTAGCGGGGGCCTACGAGCAGTACTTC
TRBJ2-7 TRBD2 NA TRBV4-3 CASSRGLEPSYEQYF TGCGCCAGCAGCCGAGGACTAGAGCCCTCCTACGAGCAGTACTTC
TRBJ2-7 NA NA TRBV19 CASSEAGDSYEQYF TGTGCCAGTAGTGAGGCTGGGGATTCCTACGAGCAGTACTTC
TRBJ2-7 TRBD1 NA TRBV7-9 CASSARTGGRDEQYF TGTGCCAGCAGCGCCCGGACAGGGGGACGAGACGAGCAGTACTTC
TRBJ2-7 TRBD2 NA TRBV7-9 CASSFPIAGNYEQYF TGTGCCAGCAGCTTTCCGATAGCGGGCAACTACGAGCAGTACTTC